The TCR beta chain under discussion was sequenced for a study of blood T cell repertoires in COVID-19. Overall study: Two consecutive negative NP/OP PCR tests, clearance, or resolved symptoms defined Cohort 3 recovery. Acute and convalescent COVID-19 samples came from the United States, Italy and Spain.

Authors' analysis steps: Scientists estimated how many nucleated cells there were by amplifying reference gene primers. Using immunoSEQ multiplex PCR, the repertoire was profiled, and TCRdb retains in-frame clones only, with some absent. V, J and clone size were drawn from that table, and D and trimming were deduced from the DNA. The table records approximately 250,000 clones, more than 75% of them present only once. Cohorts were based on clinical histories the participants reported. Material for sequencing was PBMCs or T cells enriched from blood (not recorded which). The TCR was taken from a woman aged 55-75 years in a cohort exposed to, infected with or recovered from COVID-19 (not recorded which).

Here the CDR3 DNA reads TGTGCCAGCAGCGTAGGGCAAGCCAAAAACATTCAGTACTTC. As protein: CASSVGQAKNIQYF. The chain carries TRBV9 and TRBJ2-4, with D unclear. CDR1 is SGDLS and CDR2 is YYNGEE in the germline V gene. Trimming cost V 0 bases and J 0 bases, with 4 bases left between them. The CDR3 has 14 residues.